This is a list of T cell receptor beta chains from one sample in a study of T cell repertoires in cytomegalovirus infection. These receptors lack a known antigen. MiXCR, applied by TCRdb to the reads, yields one record per CDR3 protein. In the table there are tens of thousands of distinct CDR3 sequences, around 20% of which are singletons. This specimen consisted of CD8+ T cells from cultured PBMCs, obtained from culture after CMV antigen stimulation. These receptors all come from a human donor in good health (CMV status not recorded). Some clones in this sample may be carry-over from other donors' samples. CDR3s include the opening cysteine and the closing phenylalanine or tryptophan. The D gene is left open where the match is weak. Expanded clones get a size class; other rows say once, few or many, or leave the size out.

CDR3aa: CASSPGGGAAGELFF
CDR3nt: TGTGCCAGCAGCCCCGGTGGAGGTGCGGCCGGGGAGCTGTTTTTT
abundance: few
v_gene: TRBV7-6
j_gene: TRBJ2-2
d_gene: NA
len: 15

CDR3aa: CSVTGGETQYF
CDR3nt: TGCAGTGTCACGGGAGGGGAGACCCAGTACTTC
abundance: few
v_gene: TRBV20-1
j_gene: TRBJ2-5
d_gene: TRBD2
len: 11

CDR3aa: CASSPLRSSYEQYF
CDR3nt: TGTGCCAGCAGTCCCCTCCGGTCCTCCTACGAGCAGTACTTC
abundance: many
v_gene: TRBV6-2/TRBV6-3
j_gene: TRBJ2-7
d_gene: NA
len: 14

CDR3aa: CASSENHGNEQYF
CDR3nt: TGTGCCAGCAGTGAGAATCACGGGAACGAGCAGTACTTC
abundance: few
v_gene: TRBV2
j_gene: TRBJ2-7
d_gene: NA
len: 13

CDR3aa: CASRRGDFEQYF
CDR3nt: TGTGCCAGCAGGCGGGGAGATTTCGAGCAGTACTTC
abundance: NA
v_gene: TRBV7-9
j_gene: TRBJ2-7
d_gene: NA
len: 12

CDR3aa: CASSFRGQGGYTF
CDR3nt: TGTGCCAGCAGCTTCAGGGGGCAGGGTGGCTACACCTTC
abundance: NA
v_gene: TRBV7-6
j_gene: TRBJ1-2
d_gene: TRBD1
len: 13

CDR3aa: CASSLAWDTDTQYF
CDR3nt: TGTGCCAGCAGCTTAGCATGGGACACAGATACGCAGTATTTT
abundance: NA
v_gene: TRBV7-2
j_gene: TRBJ2-3
d_gene: NA
len: 14

CDR3aa: CASSYYRQELNTEAFF
CDR3nt: TGTGCCAGCAGTTACTACCGACAGGAGCTGAACACTGAAGCTTTCTTT
abundance: few
v_gene: TRBV6-2/TRBV6-3
j_gene: TRBJ1-1
d_gene: NA
len: 16

CDR3aa: CASTAWGDNEQFF
CDR3nt: TGTGCCAGCACCGCTTGGGGGGACAATGAGCAGTTCTTC
abundance: NA
v_gene: TRBV6-2/TRBV6-3
j_gene: TRBJ2-1
d_gene: NA
len: 13

CDR3aa: CASSSLRDRHQPQHF
CDR3nt: TGTGCCAGCAGCTCCCTCCGGGACAGACACCAGCCCCAGCATTTT
abundance: NA
v_gene: TRBV7-9
j_gene: TRBJ1-5
d_gene: TRBD1
len: 15